Below are 18 T cell receptor beta chains sequenced from a single sample in a study of blood T cell repertoires in COVID-19. Sequencing was performed with immunoSEQ multiplex PCR; in TCRdb, only in-frame clones are kept and a portion is missing. Altogether about 71,000 clones are present, about four fifths being singletons, with the ten largest covering roughly 13%. Sequenced material: peripheral blood. These receptors were obtained from an elderly woman with acute or convalescent COVID-19.

J is TRBJ1-2 and V is TRBV30, with D maybe TRBD1 (6 bases). This CDR3 region has 17 residues. V was clipped by 3 bases and J by 1 base, with 21 bases between them. Germline lookup yields CDR1 GTSNPN and CDR2 SVGIG (reference sequence). CDR3 residues: CAWRGLGHEIINYGYTF. CDR3 nucleotides: TGTGCCTGGAGGGGATTGGGACACGAAATAATTAACTATGGCTACACCTTC.

This chain uses TRBV5-1 with TRBJ2-6; a weak D match, TRBD2 (5 bases). The CDR3 totals 15 residues. Trimming stripped 1 base from V and 2 bases from J, with 7 bases between. Looked up from germline, CDR1 is SGHRS and CDR2 is YFSETQ. In nucleotides, the CDR3 is TGCGCCAGCAGCTTGTCCGGGACTGGGGCCAACGTCCTGACTTTC. As protein: CASSLSGTGANVLTF.

This clone was counted between two and nine times. The chain carries TRBV5-1 and TRBJ1-1; D is perhaps TRBD1 (6 bases). Trimming took 3 bases from V and 0 from J, leaving 9 bases between them. The germline V gene has CDR1 SGHRS and CDR2 YFSETQ. This CDR3 is 14 amino acids long. The CDR3 sequence: CASSSTGLNTEAFF. The CDR3 nucleotides read TGCGCCAGCAGCTCGACAGGTTTGAACACTGAAGCTTTCTTT.

This chain connects TRBV13 to TRBJ2-2, with D tentatively TRBD1 (5 bases). Trimming cost V 3 bases and J 7 bases, with 9 bases left between them. The CDR3 extends over 13 amino acids. The germline V gene encodes CDR1 PRHDT and CDR2 FYEKMQ (reference sequence). DNA of the CDR3: TGTGCCAGCAGCTTGGGGCAGGTCGGGGAGCTGTTTTTT. Residues: CASSLGQVGELFF.

The chain joins TRBV3-1 (or the pseudogene TRBV3-2) to TRBJ2-7; the D gene is possibly TRBD1 (5 bases). The CDR3 has 16 residues. The germline V gene encodes CDR1 LGHDT and CDR2 YNNKEL (reference sequence). Trimming removed 4 bases at V and 5 bases at J, with 21 bases between. The CDR3 protein is CASSPPKGIRPHEQYF. CDR3 sequence (DNA): TGTGCCAGCAGCCCTCCAAAGGGGATTAGGCCCCACGAGCAGTACTTC.

The rearrangement links TRBV5-8 to TRBJ2-1, with 8 bases fitting TRBD1. Looked up from germline, CDR1 is SGHTS and CDR2 is YDEGEE. Trimming at V came to 0 bases and at J to 5 bases, leaving 7 bases not matched to a gene. CDR3 size: 16 residues. The CDR3 loop reads CASSLGNRGADNEQFF. The CDR3 bases are TGTGCCAGCAGCTTGGGGAACAGGGGGGCGGACAATGAGCAGTTCTTC.

This chain connects TRBV4-1 to TRBJ2-7; TRBD2 matches 9 bases. Trimming took 0 bases from V and 5 from J; bases not matched to a gene: 14. The CDR3 is 18 residues long. From germline, CDR1 is MGHRA and CDR2 YSYEKL. The DNA for the CDR3 is TGCGCCAGCAGCCAAGAGACCGGTCGAGCGGGAGGCCCCAACGAGCAGTACTTC. It encodes CASSQETGRAGGPNEQYF.

The gene calls are TRBV28 and TRBJ1-5; D might be TRBD1 (6 bases). There are 14 residues in the CDR3. From germline, CDR1 is MDHEN and CDR2 SYDVKM. V lost 6 bases and J lost 5, with 14 bases in between. In DNA, the CDR3 is TGTGCCAGCAGCCCGGCGGGGGGCTATCAGCCCCAGCATTTT. Translating gives CASSPAGGYQPQHF. Using reference TRBV28 and TRBJ1-5 for the parts outside the CDR3, the full variable domain is DVKVTQSSRYLVKRTGEKVFLECVQDMDHENMFWYRQDPGLGLRLIYFSYDVKMKEKGDIPEGYSVSREKKERFSLILESASTNQTSMYLCASSPAGGYQPQHFGDGTRLSIL.

This chain connects TRBV6-6 to TRBJ2-3, with TRBD2 identical over 9 bases. The CDR3 length is 17 residues. V lost 5 bases, J lost 0 bases, and 9 bases stayed unmatched. Germline CDR1 MNHNY, CDR2 SVGAGI (reference sequence). CDR3 sequence (DNA): TGTGCCAGCAGTCCTTTATCGAGCGGGAGGAGCACAGATACGCAGTATTTT. It encodes CASSPLSSGRSTDTQYF.

The sample holds a few counts of this clone. This rearrangement joins TRBV5-4 to TRBJ2-7, with 7 nucleotides matching TRBD2. Germline V gene sequence: CDR1 SGHNT, CDR2 YYREEE (reference sequence). This CDR3 has 18 residues. The V segment lost 4 bases and the J segment 0 bases; nucleotides outside the gene matches: 16. In nucleotides, the CDR3 is TGTGCCAGCAGCACGCAGCGGGGAGGAATCATTTCCTCCTACGAGCAGTACTTC. The encoded protein is CASSTQRGGIISSYEQYF.

The V call is TRBV24-1, the J call TRBJ2-7; 10 nucleotides align to TRBD1. This CDR3 region has 15 residues. CDR1 is KGHDR and CDR2 is SFDVKD in the germline V gene. Trimming took 4 bases from V and 2 from J; bases not matched to a gene: 4. The CDR3 bases are TGTGCCACCAGTGAGCCCGGGACAGGGGCCTACGAGCAGTACTTC. It codes for CATSEPGTGAYEQYF.

The sample holds one count of this clone. The chain uses TRBV7-9 and TRBJ2-1; TRBD2 matches at 11 bases. The CDR3 contains 15 residues. The germline V gene has CDR1 SEHNR and CDR2 FQNEAQ (reference sequence). After removal of 5 bases from V and 8 bases from J, the junction contained 8 bases not matched to a gene. The CDR3 region has the DNA TGTGCCAGCAGCGCCCGGACTAGCGGGTACCATGAGCAGTTCTTC. Translated: CASSARTSGYHEQFF.

The table lists this clone with a count of one. V gene TRBV14 combines with J gene TRBJ2-5; a weak D match, TRBD2 (6 bases). The ends were cut back, 3 bases at V and 2 bases at J, with 13 bases in the middle. From germline, CDR1 is SGHDN and CDR2 FVKESK. This CDR3 has 15 amino acids. DNA of the CDR3: TGTGCCAGCAGCCAGGACTACGACAGTCAAGAGACCCAGTACTTC. Its protein product is CASSQDYDSQETQYF.

This clone was recorded once. The J gene is TRBJ1-4, the V gene TRBV5-1; possible D gene TRBD1, 5 bases. CDR1 is SGHRS, CDR2 YFSETQ, per germline. The CDR3 consists of 15 residues. Trimming left V 5 bases short and J 8 bases short, with 19 bases between. CDR3 in amino acids: CASRNAQGPAEKLFF. CDR3 DNA sequence: TGCGCCAGCAGAAACGCCCAGGGCCCGGCGGAAAAACTGTTTTTT.

The table lists this clone with a count of one. The V and J genes are TRBV7-9 and TRBJ2-1, with 9 bases matching TRBD2. The CDR3 spans 14 residues. Germline assignment: CDR1 SEHNR and CDR2 FQNEAQ (reference sequence). The trim removed 1 base at V and 10 bases at J, leaving 5 bases unmatched. The CDR3 region has the DNA TGTGCCAGCAGCTTAGTCGGCGGGAGGGGGGAGCAGTTCTTC. Translation: CASSLVGGRGEQFF.

This chain's CDR3 is CASSPLRAGGTHEQFF. The CDR3 bases are TGTGCCAGCAGCCCCCTTCGGGCAGGGGGAACCCATGAGCAGTTCTTC. The J gene is TRBJ2-1, the V gene TRBV9; 7 bases line up with TRBD1. CDR1 is SGDLS, CDR2 YYNGEE, per germline. J lost 8 bases, V lost 4 bases, and 15 bases had no gene match. The CDR3 is made up of 16 amino acids.

The V gene is TRBV10-3, the J gene TRBJ2-7, with a weak D call TRBD1 (5 bases). Trimming shortened V by 8 bases and J by 0 bases, and 8 bases separated the two germline ends. CDR3 length: 12 amino acids. Per the germline V gene, CDR1 is ENHRY and CDR2 is SYGVKD. The CDR3 loop is CAIQGYSYEQYF. The CDR3 coding sequence is TGTGCCATCCAGGGTTACTCCTACGAGCAGTACTTC.

This clone was counted a few times. The chain is built from TRBV27 and TRBJ1-5; the match to TRBD1 covers 7 bases. The CDR3 has 16 residues. Losses at the gene ends were 6 bases for V and 0 bases for J; bases not matched to a gene: 8. Germline-derived CDR1 and CDR2 are MNHEY and SMNVEV (reference sequence). The CDR3 bases are TGTGCCAGCAGCCGGACAGGACAATATAGCAATCAGCCCCAGCATTTT. Translating it yields CASSRTGQYSNQPQHF.